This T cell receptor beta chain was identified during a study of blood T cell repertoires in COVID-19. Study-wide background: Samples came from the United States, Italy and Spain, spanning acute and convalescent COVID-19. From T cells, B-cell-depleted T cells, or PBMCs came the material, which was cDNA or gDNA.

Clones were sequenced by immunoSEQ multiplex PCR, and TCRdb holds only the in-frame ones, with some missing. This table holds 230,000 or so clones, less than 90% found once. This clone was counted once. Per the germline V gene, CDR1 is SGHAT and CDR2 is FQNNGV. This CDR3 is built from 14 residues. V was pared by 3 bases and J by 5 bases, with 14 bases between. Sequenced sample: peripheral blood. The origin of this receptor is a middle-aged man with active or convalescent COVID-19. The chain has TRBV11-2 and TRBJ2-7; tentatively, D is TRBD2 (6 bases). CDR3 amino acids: CASSFPGGSDEQYF. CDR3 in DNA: TGTGCCAGCAGCTTTCCCGGAGGGTCGGACGAGCAGTACTTC.